A single sample is the source of the 14 T cell receptor beta chains below, sequenced in a study of breast tumors, draining lymph nodes, adjacent tissues. TCRdb processed the multiplex PCR reads anew with MiXCR; each CDR3 protein has one entry. The data contain around 20,000 distinct CDR3 sequences, less than 35% of them seen just once; the ten biggest clones take up 8.5% to 14%. Sequencing used breast tumor tissue. The receptors come from a female donor with breast cancer. Some clones in this sample may be carry-over from other donors' samples.

The chain couples TRBV5-1 to TRBJ2-1, with TRBD2 matching over 9 bases. After removal of 0 bases from V and 6 bases from J, the junction contained 4 bases not matched to a gene. The germline CDR1 and CDR2 sequences are SGHRS and YFSETQ. The CDR3 has 15 amino acids. CDR3 loop: CASSLVSGSPNEQFF. In DNA, the CDR3 is TGCGCCAGCAGCTTGGTTAGCGGGAGCCCCAATGAGCAGTTCTTC. The full variable domain, completed using reference TRBV5-1 and TRBJ2-1, is KAGVTQTPRYLIKTRGQQVTLSCSPISGHRSVSWYQQTPGQGLQFLFEYFSETQRNKGNFPGRFSGRQFSNSRSEMNVSTLELGDSALYLCASSLVSGSPNEQFFGPGTRLTVL.

Judged by abundance, this clonotype is medium-sized. In DNA, the CDR3 is TGCGCCAGCAGCCAAGATGGGGGTTACGAGCAGTACTTC. It translates to CASSQDGGYEQYF. The chain joins TRBV4-3 to TRBJ2-7; D may match TRBD1 or TRBD2 (5 bases each). The CDR3 is made up of 13 amino acids. Germline loops: CDR1 LGHNA, CDR2 YSLEER. The V end lost 0 bases, the J end lost 4 bases, and 7 bases lay between the germline ends.

The chain links TRBV20-1 to TRBJ2-7; D uncertain. This CDR3 spans 15 amino acids. Germline values: CDR1 DFQATT, CDR2 SNEGSKA (reference sequence). The germline V and J ends were trimmed by 6 bases and 1 base, with 19 bases remaining between them. Here the CDR3 DNA reads TGCAGTGCCGACCCAGTGATCTTGGGTTCCTACGAGCAGTACTTC. Translated: CSADPVILGSYEQYF.

In its sample, this clonotype was seen many times. The chain has TRBV4-2 and TRBJ2-3, with D hard to call. Looked up from germline, CDR1 is LGHNA and CDR2 is YNFKEQ. The CDR3 has 11 residues. With 3 bases removed from V and 2 bases from J, the gap between germline ends came to 0 bases. CDR3 bases: TGTGCCAGCAGCCACACAGATACGCAGTATTTT. Translation gives CASSHTDTQYF.

This clonotype was counted ten times or more. J is TRBJ1-2 and V is TRBV15; D is possibly TRBD1 (5 bases). Trimming shortened V by 2 bases and J by 5 bases, and 18 bases separated the two germline ends. CDR1 is LNHNV, CDR2 YYDKDF, per germline (reference sequence). This CDR3 is built from 16 residues. As DNA, the CDR3 is TGTGCCACCAGCAGATCCCCGGGACCAGCCCCATATGGCTACACCTTC. It codes for CATSRSPGPAPYGYTF.

This sequence joins TRBV5-4 and TRBJ2-2, with D possibly being TRBD2 (6 bases). The CDR3 has 13 residues. Germline V gene sequence: CDR1 SGHNT, CDR2 YYREEE (reference sequence). Trimming removed 5 bases from V and 6 bases from J, with 11 bases in between. CDR3 DNA sequence: TGTGCCAGCAGGGGGACTGCTCCCGGGGAGCTGTTTTTT. It yields the protein CASRGTAPGELFF.

Many counts were recorded for this clonotype. The chain carries TRBV4-1 and TRBJ1-5; possible D gene TRBD1, 5 bases. V gave up 1 base and J gave up 2 bases, with 9 bases separating them. The CDR3 spans 15 residues. Germline assignment: CDR1 MGHRA and CDR2 YSYEKL. CDR3 residues: CASSQARVGNQPQHF. The CDR3, as DNA: TGCGCCAGCAGCCAAGCCAGGGTGGGCAATCAGCCCCAGCATTTT.

This clonotype was recorded many times. The chain joins TRBV5-4 to TRBJ2-7, with D perhaps assigned TRBD1 or TRBD2 (5 bases each). V lost 0 bases to trimming and J lost 2 bases, with 9 bases between them. Germline V gene lookup returns CDR1 SGHNT and CDR2 YYREEE (reference sequence). The CDR3 is made up of 14 amino acids. CDR3 sequence: CASSLDRGPYEQYF. The DNA of the CDR3 is TGTGCCAGCAGCTTGGATCGGGGCCCCTACGAGCAGTACTTC. The full variable domain, completed using reference TRBV5-4 and TRBJ2-7, is ETGVTQSPTHLIKTRGQQVTLRCSSQSGHNTVSWYQQALGQGPQFIFQYYREEENGRGNFPPRFSGLQFPNYSSELNVNALELDDSALYLCASSLDRGPYEQYFGPGTRLTVT.

This clonotype was counted only a few times. A read error may be the cause here, since a much bigger clone is one base away. The genes are TRBV20-1 and TRBJ2-1; 8 bases fit TRBD2. The CDR3 is 14 amino acids. Per the germline V gene, CDR1 is DFQATT and CDR2 is SNEGSKA (reference sequence). After removal of 5 bases from V and 4 bases from J, the junction contained 7 bases not matched to a gene. For the CDR3, the DNA is TGCAGTGCTGAACTAGCGGATTTTTACAATGAGCAGTTCTTC. Protein sequence: CSAELADFYNEQFF.

This clonotype was counted ten times or more. This sequence joins TRBV3-1 and TRBJ1-4; TRBD1 aligns across 8 bases. CDR3 length: 12 residues. CDR1 LGHDT and CDR2 YNNKEL come from the germline V gene (reference sequence). The V segment lost 1 base and the J segment 13 bases; nucleotides outside the gene matches: 2. The CDR3 here is CASSQARGRLFF. CDR3 coding DNA: TGTGCCAGCAGCCAAGCCAGGGGGCGACTGTTTTTT. The full variable domain, rest sourced from reference TRBV3-1 and TRBJ1-4, is DTAVSQTPKYLVTQMGNDKSIKCEQNLGHDTMYWYKQDSKKFLKIMFSYNNKELIINETVPNRFSPKSPDKAHLNLHINSLELGDSAVYFCASSQARGRLFFGSGTQLSVL.

This clonotype was detected only once. V is TRBV20-1 and J is TRBJ2-7; 9 nucleotides match TRBD2. The CDR3 runs to 16 residues. J was trimmed by 7 bases and V by 0 bases; bases with no gene match: 13. Per the germline V gene, CDR1 is DFQATT and CDR2 is SNEGSKA (reference sequence). The CDR3 here is CSARDMLAGYPREQYF. In DNA form, the CDR3 reads TGCAGTGCTAGAGATATGCTAGCGGGATATCCGCGGGAGCAGTACTTC.

This clonotype was observed many times. V is TRBV7-2 and J is TRBJ2-7; TRBD1 or TRBD2 may be the D gene (6 bases each). Per the germline V gene, CDR1 is SGHTA and CDR2 is FQGNSA. V was cut by 1 base and J by 7 bases, with 11 bases left in between. The CDR3 covers 13 residues. The CDR3 is CASSLDREVEQYF. The CDR3, as DNA: TGTGCCAGCAGCTTAGACAGGGAGGTTGAGCAGTACTTC.

Details on this clonotype: A read error may be the cause here, since a much bigger clone is one base away. Given the absence of the conserved phenylalanine or tryptophan at the CDR3 end, a read error is likely. J is TRBJ2-7 and V is TRBV3-1; the D is unclear. The CDR3 extends over 12 amino acids. The V gene's germline CDR1 is LGHDT and CDR2 YNNKEL (reference sequence). Trimming took 5 bases from V and 3 from J, leaving 8 bases between them. The CDR3 bases are TGTGCCAGCAGCGTCCAGTTCTACGAGCAGTACCTC. Its translation: CASSVQFYEQYL.

In regard to this clonotype: A much bigger clone sits one base away, suggesting this may be a read error. The chain joins TRBV27 to TRBJ1-2; 7 bases match TRBD1. CDR1 is MNHEY, CDR2 SMNVEV, per germline (reference sequence). This CDR3 region has 15 residues. CDR3 nucleotide sequence: TGTGCCAGCAGTTTATCGTACGACAGGGTCGGGGGCTACATCTTC. Its translation: CASSLSYDRVGGYIF.